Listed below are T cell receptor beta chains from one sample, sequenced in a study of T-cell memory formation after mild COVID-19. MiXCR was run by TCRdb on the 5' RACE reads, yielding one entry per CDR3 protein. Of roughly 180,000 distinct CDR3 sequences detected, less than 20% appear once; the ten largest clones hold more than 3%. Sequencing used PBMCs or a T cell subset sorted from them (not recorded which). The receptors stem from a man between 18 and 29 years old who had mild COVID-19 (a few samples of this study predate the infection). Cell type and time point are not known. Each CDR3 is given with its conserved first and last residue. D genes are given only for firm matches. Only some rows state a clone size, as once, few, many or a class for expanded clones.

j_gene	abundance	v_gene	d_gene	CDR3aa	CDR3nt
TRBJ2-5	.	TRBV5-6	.	CASSLYYQGETQYF	TGTGCCAGCAGCTTGTATTACCAGGGCGAGACCCAGTACTTC
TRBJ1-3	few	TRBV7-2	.	CASSTGLRDSGNTIYF	TGTGCCAGCAGCACGGGACTGAGGGACTCTGGAAACACCATATATTTT
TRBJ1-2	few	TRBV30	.	CAWSSRTAPYGYTF	TGTGCCTGGAGTTCACGGACAGCACCTTATGGCTACACCTTC
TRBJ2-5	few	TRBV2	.	CASSGGRRQETQYF	TGTGCCAGCAGTGGGGGCCGCAGGCAAGAGACCCAGTACTTC
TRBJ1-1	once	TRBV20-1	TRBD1	CRADRETTEAFF	TGCAGGGCCGACAGGGAGACCACTGAAGCTTTCTTT
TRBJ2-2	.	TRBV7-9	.	CASSFTELNTGELFF	TGTGCCAGCAGCTTTACAGAGTTGAACACCGGGGAGCTGTTTTTT
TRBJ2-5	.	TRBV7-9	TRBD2	CASSPNGGVETQYF	TGTGCCAGCAGCCCAAACGGGGGGGTCGAGACCCAGTACTTC
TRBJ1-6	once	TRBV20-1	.	CSARDPATGSPLHF	TGCAGTGCTAGAGATCCCGCGACAGGTTCACCCCTCCACTTT
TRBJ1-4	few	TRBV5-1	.	CASNPGTFSTNEKLFF	TGCGCCAGCAACCCAGGGACATTTTCAACTAATGAAAAACTGTTTTTT
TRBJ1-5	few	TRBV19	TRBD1	CASTFDRGGQPQHF	TGTGCCAGTACCTTCGACAGGGGTGGGCAGCCCCAGCATTTT
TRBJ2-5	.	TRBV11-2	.	CASSWVQETQYF	TGTGCCAGCAGCTGGGTCCAAGAGACCCAGTACTTC
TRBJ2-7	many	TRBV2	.	CASSENAYEQYF	TGTGCCAGCAGTGAGAACGCCTACGAGCAGTACTTC
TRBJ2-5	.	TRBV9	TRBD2	CASSASGGYQETQYF	TGTGCCAGCAGCGCCAGCGGGGGGTACCAAGAGACCCAGTACTTC
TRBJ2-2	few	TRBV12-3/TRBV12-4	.	CASSPSWGGGTGELFF	TGTGCCAGCAGTCCCAGTTGGGGAGGAGGGACCGGGGAGCTGTTTTTT
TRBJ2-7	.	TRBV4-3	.	CASSQDLGTTFPYEQYF	TGCGCCAGCAGCCAAGATCTCGGGACGACTTTTCCCTACGAGCAGTACTTC
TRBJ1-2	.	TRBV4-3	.	CASSQGQDYGYTF	TGCGCCAGCAGCCAAGGACAGGACTATGGCTACACCTTC
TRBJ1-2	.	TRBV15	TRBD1	CATRVSGGSYGYTF	TGTGCCACCAGAGTCTCAGGGGGCAGCTATGGCTACACCTTC
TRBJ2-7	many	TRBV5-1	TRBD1	CASSSQGQGVEQQYF	TGCGCCAGCAGCTCGCAAGGACAGGGGGTTGAACAGCAGTACTTC
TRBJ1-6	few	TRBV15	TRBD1	CATSAHLGQGFQALHF	TGTGCCACCAGCGCCCACCTGGGACAGGGGTTTCAGGCCCTCCACTTT
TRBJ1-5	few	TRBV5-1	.	CASSPGSGGSDQPQHF	TGCGCCAGCAGCCCCGGGTCGGGGGGGTCCGATCAGCCCCAGCATTTT
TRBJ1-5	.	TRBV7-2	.	CASSSQLNQPQHF	TGTGCCAGCAGCTCCCAGCTTAATCAGCCCCAGCATTTT
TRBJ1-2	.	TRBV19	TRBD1	CASSDRAHDGYTF	TGTGCCAGTAGTGACAGGGCCCACGATGGCTACACCTTC
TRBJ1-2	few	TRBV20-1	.	CSARVGRPMGYTF	TGCAGTGCTAGAGTAGGCAGGCCTATGGGCTACACCTTC
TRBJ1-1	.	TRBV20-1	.	CSARGTNTEAFF	TGCAGTGCTAGAGGCACGAACACTGAAGCTTTCTTT
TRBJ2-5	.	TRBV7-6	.	CASSPTGHQETQYF	TGTGCCAGCAGCCCGACAGGACACCAAGAGACCCAGTACTTC
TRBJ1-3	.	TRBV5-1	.	CASSLGGGGSGNTIYF	TGCGCCAGCAGCTTGGGCGGTGGTGGCTCTGGAAACACCATATATTTT
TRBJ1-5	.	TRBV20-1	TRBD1	CSAPETGRTQPQHF	TGCAGTGCTCCGGAGACAGGGAGAACTCAGCCCCAGCATTTT
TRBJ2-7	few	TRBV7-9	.	CASSLALSGAYEQYF	TGTGCCAGCAGCTTAGCACTCAGCGGTGCCTACGAGCAGTACTTC
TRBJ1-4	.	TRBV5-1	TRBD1	CASSPTGGTTNEKLFF	TGCGCCAGCAGCCCCACAGGGGGCACAACTAATGAAAAACTGTTTTTT
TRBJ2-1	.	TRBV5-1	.	CASSLAGPVGYNEQFF	TGCGCCAGCAGCTTGGCCGGGCCGGTGGGTTACAATGAGCAGTTCTTC
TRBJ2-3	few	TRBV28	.	CASSLLEYDTQYF	TGTGCCAGCAGTTTACTAGAGTATGATACGCAGTATTTT
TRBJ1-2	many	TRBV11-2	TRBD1	CASSPGKGQGWTF	TGTGCCAGCAGCCCGGGGAAGGGACAGGGGTGGACCTTC